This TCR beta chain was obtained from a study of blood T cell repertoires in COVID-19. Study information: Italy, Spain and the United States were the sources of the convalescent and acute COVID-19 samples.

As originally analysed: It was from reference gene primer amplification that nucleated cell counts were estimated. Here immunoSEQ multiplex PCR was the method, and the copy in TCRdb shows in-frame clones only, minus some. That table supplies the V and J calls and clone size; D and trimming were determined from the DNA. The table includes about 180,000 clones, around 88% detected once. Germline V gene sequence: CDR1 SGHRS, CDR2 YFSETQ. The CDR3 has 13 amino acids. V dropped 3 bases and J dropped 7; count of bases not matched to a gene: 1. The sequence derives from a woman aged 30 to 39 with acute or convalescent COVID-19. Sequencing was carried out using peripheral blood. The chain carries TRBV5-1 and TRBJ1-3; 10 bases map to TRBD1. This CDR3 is CASSSGQGNTIYF. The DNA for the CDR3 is TGCGCCAGCAGCTCGGGACAGGGGAACACCATATATTTT.